This T cell receptor (beta chain) was recorded in a study of T cell repertoires in cytomegalovirus infection. At the level of the study: The public TCR beta signatures pointed to both CMV infection and matching HLA type. Points from the study as a whole: HLA-C-restricted TCR beta clonotypes specific for CMV led the ex vivo response.

TCRdb itself ran the reads through MiXCR, one entry per CDR3 protein. In the table there are fewer than 700,000 distinct CDR3 sequences, roughly 24% of which are singletons. This clonotype was counted only a few times. Its antigen is undetermined. The clonotype comes from a human donor in good health (CMV status not recorded). Some clones in this sample may be carry-over from other donors' samples. Specimen: CD8+ T cells from PBMCs.

For the CDR3, the DNA is TGTGCCAGCAGTTCATACCGGGACGGAAATTTTAACTATGGCTACACCTTC. Its translation: CASSSYRDGNFNYGYTF. This chain uses TRBV28 with TRBJ1-2, with D tentatively TRBD1 (5 bases). Between the trimmed V and J ends, which lost 4 bases and 1 base, there was a span of 19 bases. This CDR3 is built from 17 residues. Germline CDR1 and CDR2: MDHEN and SYDVKM.